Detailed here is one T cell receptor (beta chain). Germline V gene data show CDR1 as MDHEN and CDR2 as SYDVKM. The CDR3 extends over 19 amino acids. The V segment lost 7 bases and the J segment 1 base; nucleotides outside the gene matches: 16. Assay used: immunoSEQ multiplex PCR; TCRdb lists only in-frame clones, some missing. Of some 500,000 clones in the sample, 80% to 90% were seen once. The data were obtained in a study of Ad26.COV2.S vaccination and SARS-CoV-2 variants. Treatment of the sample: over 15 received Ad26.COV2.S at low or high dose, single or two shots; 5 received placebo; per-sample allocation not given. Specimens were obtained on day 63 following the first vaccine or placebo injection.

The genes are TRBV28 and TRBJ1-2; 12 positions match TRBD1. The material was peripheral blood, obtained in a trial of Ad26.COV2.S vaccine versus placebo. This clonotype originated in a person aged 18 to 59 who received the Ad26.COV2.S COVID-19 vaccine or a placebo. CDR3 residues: CASTSNLAGQGAGNYGYTF. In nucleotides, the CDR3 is TGTGCCAGCACATCTAATTTGGCGGGACAGGGGGCGGGTAACTATGGCTACACCTTC.